The 26 T cell receptor beta chains given below trace back to one sample, sequenced in a study of blood T cell repertoires in COVID-19. TCRdb's table, derived via immunoSEQ multiplex PCR, lists solely in-frame clones and lacks some. The data show 300,000 to 450,000 clones, roughly 80% seen once. The source material was peripheral blood. The receptors were sampled from a human donor with acute or convalescent COVID-19. The donor label of this sample is uncertain.

This clone was recorded once. The V and J genes are TRBV19 and TRBJ2-7; perhaps TRBD1 as D (5 bases). The CDR3 runs to 14 residues. Between the trimmed V and J ends, which lost 3 bases and 3 bases, there was a span of 12 bases. Germline-derived CDR1 and CDR2 are LNHDA and SQIVND (reference sequence). The CDR3 DNA reads TGTGCCAGTAGTATCTTTCAGGGAAACTACGAGCAGTACTTC. Translating gives CASSIFQGNYEQYF.

The chain couples TRBV5-5 to TRBJ2-7, with D maybe TRBD2 (5 bases). The V end was cut by 2 bases, the J end by 5 bases, with 14 bases between. CDR3 size: 14 residues. Per the germline V gene, CDR1 is SGHKS and CDR2 is YYEKEE (reference sequence). CDR3 region: CASSFSGSIDEQYF. DNA for the CDR3: TGTGCCAGCAGCTTTTCGGGGAGTATCGACGAGCAGTACTTC.

The rearrangement uses TRBV2 and TRBJ2-1; a possible D gene is TRBD2 (6 bases). Germline lookup yields CDR1 SNHLY and CDR2 FYNNEI. V lost 0 bases and J lost 3, with 21 bases in between. The CDR3 is 19 residues long. The CDR3 bases are TGTGCCAGCAGTGAAGCGCTTCCTTCACCGGGGGTCCTCTACAATGAGCAGTTCTTC. As protein: CASSEALPSPGVLYNEQFF. The full variable domain, in which reference TRBV2 and TRBJ2-1 provide the parts outside the CDR3, is EPEVTQTPSHQVTQMGQEVILRCVPISNHLYFYWYRQILGQKVEFLVSFYNNEISEKSEIFDDQFSVERPDGSNFTLKIRSTKLEDSAMYFCASSEALPSPGVLYNEQFFGPGTRLTVL.

This sequence joins TRBV24-1 and TRBJ1-5; the D is unclear. Trimming left V 4 bases short and J 1 base short, with 7 bases between. CDR1 and CDR2 (germline): KGHDR, SFDVKD. CDR3 length: 14 residues. The CDR3 loop is CATSDPRSNQPQHF. CDR3 nucleotide sequence: TGTGCCACCAGTGACCCTCGGAGCAATCAGCCCCAGCATTTT.

This clone was counted only a few times. The chain has TRBV3-1 (or the pseudogene TRBV3-2) and TRBJ1-1; D not resolved. The germline V and J ends were trimmed by 4 bases and 5 bases, with 14 bases remaining between them. This CDR3 comprises 14 residues. Per germline, CDR1 LGHDT and CDR2 YNNKEL (reference sequence). The CDR3 coding sequence is TGTGCCAGCAGCCCGGGAGGATTGAGGACTGAAGCTTTCTTT. This codes for CASSPGGLRTEAFF.

This chain uses TRBV29-1 with TRBJ2-1; 8 bases are a match to TRBD2. Germline CDR1 is SQVTM and CDR2 is ANQGSEA. The CDR3 has 13 residues. V trimming: 3 bases; J trimming: 7 bases; junction bases outside the gene matches: 5. CDR3: CSVDRREANEQFF. CDR3 nucleotides: TGCAGCGTTGATCGGCGGGAGGCGAATGAGCAGTTCTTC.

The CDR3 DNA is TGTGCCAGCAGCGCACTAGCGGTTAGCACAGATACGCAGTATTTT. It yields the protein CASSALAVSTDTQYF. The chain couples TRBV7-8 to TRBJ2-3, with 8 bases identical to TRBD2. The CDR3 is 15 residues long. Germline V gene lookup returns CDR1 SGHVS and CDR2 FQNEAQ. V was clipped by 5 bases and J by 0 bases; unmatched bases: 4.

The chain joins TRBV6-5 to TRBJ2-1, with 14 positions matching TRBD2. The junction had 4 bases not matched to a gene; V was cut back by 5 bases and J by 7 bases. CDR1 and CDR2 (germline): MNHEY, SVGAGI. The CDR3 runs 15 residues. This CDR3 reads CASSPGTSGSNEQFF. The CDR3, as DNA: TGTGCCAGCAGTCCCGGGACTAGCGGGAGTAATGAGCAGTTCTTC.

The CDR3 here is CASSPLTSGGTDTQYF. DNA of the CDR3: TGCGCCAGCAGCCCATTGACTAGCGGGGGCACAGATACGCAGTATTTT. The chain employs TRBV5-1 and TRBJ2-3, with TRBD2 matching over 11 bases. V was pared by 4 bases and J by 1 base, with 5 bases of the junction left unmatched. Germline values: CDR1 SGHRS, CDR2 YFSETQ. The CDR3 is 16 amino acids.

Turning to this clone: At the DNA level, this CDR3 is encoded by other sequences in the same sample as well. The chain employs TRBV6-6 and TRBJ2-5, with a tentative D call TRBD2 (5 bases). V was cut by 8 bases and J by 5 bases, with 12 bases left in between. The germline gives CDR1 MNHNY, CDR2 SVGAGI (reference sequence). The CDR3 contains 12 residues. CDR3 residues: CASRGGPETQYF. DNA of the CDR3: TGTGCCAGCCGTGGCGGGCCGGAGACCCAGTACTTC.

The chain links TRBV29-1 to TRBJ1-2; a possible D gene is TRBD1 (6 bases). V lost 2 bases, J lost 4 bases, and 14 bases lay in between. Germline-derived CDR1 and CDR2 are SQVTM and ANQGSEA. The CDR3 totals 14 residues. The CDR3 loop is CSVEFQGQGYGYTF. The CDR3 nucleotides read TGCAGCGTTGAATTCCAGGGGCAGGGCTATGGCTACACCTTC.

J is TRBJ2-5 and V is TRBV5-6; 8 bases agree with TRBD2. Germline assignment: CDR1 SGHDT and CDR2 YYEEEE. V was clipped by 1 base and J by 3 bases; unmatched bases: 5. The CDR3 contains 15 residues. The CDR3 DNA reads as TGTGCCAGCAGCTTGTTTAGCGGGACAAAAGAGACCCAGTACTTC. It encodes CASSLFSGTKETQYF.

The chain is built from TRBV12-3 or TRBV12-4 and TRBJ1-2; 7 nucleotides line up with TRBD1. The CDR3 covers 12 residues. V lost 9 bases and J lost 10; bases outside the gene matches: 11. The CDR3 bases are TGTGCCAGTTCGCAGACAGGGCTTGTCTACACCTTC. Its protein is CASSQTGLVYTF.

This sequence joins TRBV5-1 and TRBJ2-3; TRBD1 might be the D (6 bases). There are 14 residues in the CDR3. Trimming left V 6 bases short and J 1 base short, with 12 bases between. Germline V gives CDR1 SGHRS, CDR2 YFSETQ. Here the CDR3 DNA reads TGCGCCAGCACAGGGGCTGGGGGCACAGATACGCAGTATTTT. Its protein is CASTGAGGTDTQYF.

The J gene is TRBJ2-4, the V gene TRBV6-2 or TRBV6-3; D gene uncertain. CDR1 MNHEY and CDR2 SVGEGT come from the germline V gene. V shed 6 bases and J shed 0 bases, with 9 bases lying between them. This CDR3 has 14 amino acids. CDR3: CASSPFIAKNIQYF. CDR3 nucleotides: TGTGCCAGCAGCCCTTTTATAGCCAAAAACATTCAGTACTTC.

The rearrangement joins TRBV29-1 to TRBJ2-5, with D unresolved. Trimming shortened V by 1 base and J by 5 bases, and 5 bases separated the two germline ends. This CDR3 is 11 amino acids long. The germline V gene has CDR1 SQVTM and CDR2 ANQGSEA. CDR3 bases: TGCAGCGTTGAAGTCCTGGAGACCCAGTACTTC. Translated, it gives CSVEVLETQYF.

This chain uses TRBV2 with TRBJ2-2; no reliable D call. The CDR3 is 12 residues long. V was cut by 10 bases and J by 4 bases, with 10 bases left in between. Germline assignment: CDR1 SNHLY and CDR2 FYNNEI. The CDR3 reads CATYRGTGELFF. The CDR3 DNA follows: TGTGCCACCTATCGTGGCACCGGGGAGCTGTTTTTT.

The chain links TRBV5-1 to TRBJ2-1, with D perhaps TRBD1 or TRBD2 (9 bases each). The length of the CDR3 is 16 residues. Trimming removed 1 base from V and 8 bases from J, with 19 bases in between. CDR1 is SGHRS and CDR2 is YFSETQ in the germline V gene. The CDR3, as DNA: TGCGCCAGCAGCTTGAGGACAGGGGCTAGCGGGGATGAGCAGTTCTTC. It specifies CASSLRTGASGDEQFF.

V and J are TRBV14 and TRBJ2-4; a possible D gene is TRBD2 (5 bases). CDR1 SGHDN and CDR2 FVKESK come from the germline V gene. This CDR3 has 17 amino acids. Trimming removed 1 base at V and 3 bases at J, with 16 bases between. CDR3 sequence: CASSQGRGSLGKNIQYF. The CDR3 region has the DNA TGTGCCAGCAGCCAAGGCCGTGGGAGTTTGGGCAAAAACATTCAGTACTTC.

In the case of this clone: A read error may explain this, as a much larger clone is one base away. This chain links TRBV5-5 with TRBJ1-5; 7 nucleotides line up with TRBD1. CDR1 and CDR2 (germline): SGHKS, YYEKEE (reference sequence). This CDR3 contains 15 residues. The V and J ends lost 3 bases and 0 bases, in that order; junction bases with no gene match: 3. The CDR3 reads CASSSTGYSNQPQHF. The DNA for the CDR3 is TGTGCCAGCAGCTCGACAGGGTATAGCAATCAGCCCCAGCATTTT.

The chain is built from TRBV18 and TRBJ2-3; unclear D gene. V lost 3 bases, J lost 0 bases, and 7 bases lay in between. Germline loops: CDR1 KGHSH, CDR2 LQKENI. This CDR3 spans 14 amino acids. CDR3 sequence reads: CASSPGISTDTQYF. In DNA form, the CDR3 reads TGTGCCAGCTCACCTGGCATTAGCACAGATACGCAGTATTTT.

V gene TRBV27 combines with J gene TRBJ2-1; maybe TRBD2 (6 bases). Trimming took 5 bases from V and 0 from J, leaving 11 bases between them. In germline, CDR1 is MNHEY, CDR2 SMNVEV (reference sequence). The CDR3 spans 15 residues. The CDR3 reads CASSRLTSSYNEQFF. CDR3 bases: TGTGCCAGCAGTCGATTGACTAGCTCCTACAATGAGCAGTTCTTC.

The genes are TRBV19 and TRBJ2-3; D unclear. This CDR3 is built from 14 residues. Germline V gene lookup returns CDR1 LNHDA and CDR2 SQIVND (reference sequence). The V end lost 3 bases, the J end lost 3 bases, and 10 bases lay between the germline ends. CDR3 region: CASSIETRTDTQYF. CDR3 bases: TGTGCCAGTAGTATCGAGACAAGAACAGATACGCAGTATTTT.

The rearrangement links TRBV5-1 to TRBJ2-3; 7 bases are a match to TRBD2. The V and J ends lost 7 bases and 3 bases, in that order; junction bases with no gene match: 11. The germline V gene encodes CDR1 SGHRS and CDR2 YFSETQ. The CDR3 length is 15 residues. CDR3 region: CASSGGRAGTDTQYF. DNA for the CDR3: TGCGCCAGCTCTGGGGGGAGGGCCGGAACAGATACGCAGTATTTT.

V and J are TRBV30 and TRBJ2-7; D perhaps matches TRBD1 (6 bases). CDR1 and CDR2 from the germline V gene are GTSNPN and SVGIG (reference sequence). V was cut by 3 bases and J by 4 bases, with 10 bases left in between. The CDR3 consists of 12 residues. CDR3 nucleotides: TGTGCCTGGAGCCGTAGGGGGTACGAGCAGTACTTC. Translating it yields CAWSRRGYEQYF.

This sequence joins TRBV7-6 and TRBJ1-5; the D gene is possibly TRBD1 (6 bases). CDR1 and CDR2 (germline): SGHVS, FNYEAQ. V dropped 5 bases and J dropped 4 bases, with 9 bases sitting between them. CDR3 length: 13 amino acids. The DNA of the CDR3 is TGTGCCAGCAGCATCGGGACAAATCAGCCCCAGCATTTT. This gives the protein CASSIGTNQPQHF.